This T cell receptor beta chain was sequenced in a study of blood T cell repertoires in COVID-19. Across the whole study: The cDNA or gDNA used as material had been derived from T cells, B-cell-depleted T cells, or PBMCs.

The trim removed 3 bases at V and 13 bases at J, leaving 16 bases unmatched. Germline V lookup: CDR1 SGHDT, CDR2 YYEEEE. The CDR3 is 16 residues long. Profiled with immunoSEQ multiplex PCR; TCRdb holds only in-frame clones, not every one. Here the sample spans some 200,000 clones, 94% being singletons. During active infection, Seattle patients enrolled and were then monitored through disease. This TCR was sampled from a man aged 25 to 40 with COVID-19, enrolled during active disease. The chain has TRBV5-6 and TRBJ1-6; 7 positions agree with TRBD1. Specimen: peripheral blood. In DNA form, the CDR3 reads TGTGCCAGCAGCTCCTCCGGGACAGCACGTCGGGAGCCCCTCCACTTT. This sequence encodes CASSSSGTARREPLHF. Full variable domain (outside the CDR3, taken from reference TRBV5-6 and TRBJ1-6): DAGVTQSPTHLIKTRGQQVTLRCSPKSGHDTVSWYQQALGQGPQFIFQYYEEEERQRGNFPDRFSGHQFPNYSSELNVNALLLGDSALYLCASSSSGTARREPLHFGNGTRLTVT.